The 32 T cell receptor beta chains reported below all come from one sample, sequenced in a study of blood T cell repertoires in COVID-19. TCRdb's table, derived via immunoSEQ multiplex PCR, lists solely in-frame clones and lacks some. The data hold under 400,000 clones, with 80% to 90% observed a single time. The sequenced sample consisted of PBMCs or T cells enriched from blood (not recorded which). The receptors here all came from a woman in her thirties or forties with acute COVID-19.

This chain joins TRBV11-2 and TRBJ1-4; D remains ambiguous. V gave up 5 bases and J gave up 5 bases, with 12 bases separating them. CDR3 size: 14 residues. Germline V gene sequence: CDR1 SGHAT, CDR2 FQNNGV. Written as DNA, the CDR3 is TGTGCCAGCAGCGCCCGGGGAGTCAATGAAAAACTGTTTTTT. Residues: CASSARGVNEKLFF. Full variable domain (missing parts from reference TRBV11-2 and TRBJ1-4): EAGVAQSPRYKIIEKRQSVAFWCNPISGHATLYWYQQILGQGPKLLIQFQNNGVVDDSQLPKDRFSAERLKGVDSTLKIQPAKLEDSAVYLCASSARGVNEKLFFGSGTQLSVL.

This chain connects TRBV9 to TRBJ1-1, with 9 bases fitting TRBD1. With 3 bases clipped from V and 13 bases from J, the junction kept 13 bases outside the gene matches. The CDR3 is made up of 14 amino acids. Per the germline V gene, CDR1 is SGDLS and CDR2 is YYNGEE. In DNA, the CDR3 is TGTGCCAGCAGCGCCCACCCGGGACAGGGTTGGTGTTTCTTT. Its translation: CASSAHPGQGWCFF.

The sample holds one count of this clone. The V call is TRBV5-4, the J call TRBJ2-7, with a tentative D call TRBD1 (5 bases). V was cut by 0 bases and J by 6 bases, with 10 bases left in between. CDR1 and CDR2 (germline): SGHNT, YYREEE (reference sequence). The CDR3 sequence is 13 residues long. In nucleotides, the CDR3 is TGTGCCAGCAGCTTGGACAGGTTGGGCGAGCAGTACTTC. This encodes CASSLDRLGEQYF.

The chain links TRBV7-9 to TRBJ1-4, with 8 bases aligning to TRBD1. This CDR3 is 17 amino acids long. Per germline, CDR1 SEHNR and CDR2 FQNEAQ (reference sequence). V lost 5 bases to trimming and J lost 0 bases; unmatched junction nucleotides: 8. CDR3 region: CASSPTGATTTNEKLFF. DNA of the CDR3: TGTGCCAGCAGCCCGACAGGGGCCACGACAACTAATGAAAAACTGTTTTTT.

This sequence joins TRBV2 and TRBJ2-6; 8 nucleotides match TRBD1. This CDR3 is 17 amino acids long. CDR1 SNHLY and CDR2 FYNNEI come from the germline V gene. V dropped 7 bases and J dropped 1; count of bases not matched to a gene: 9. The CDR3 coding sequence is TGTGCCAGCATGTGGGGACAGGTGCAATCTGGGGCCAACGTCCTGACTTTC. This codes for CASMWGQVQSGANVLTF.

This chain connects TRBV7-9 to TRBJ2-7; 7 positions agree with TRBD1. The germline V gene has CDR1 SEHNR and CDR2 FQNEAQ (reference sequence). V shed 0 bases, J shed 2 bases, and the junction held 4 bases outside the gene matches. The length of the CDR3 is 15 residues. CDR3 sequence: CASSLARDRTYEQYF. CDR3 DNA: TGTGCCAGCAGCTTAGCCAGGGACAGAACCTACGAGCAGTACTTC.

The chain carries TRBV2 and TRBJ1-5, with a tentative D call TRBD1 (6 bases). The CDR3 runs 15 residues. Between the trimmed V and J ends, which lost 4 bases and 4 bases, there was a span of 14 bases. CDR1 SNHLY and CDR2 FYNNEI come from the germline V gene. The CDR3 DNA sequence: TGTGCCAGCAGTGTAAGAGGGCAGGGGAATCAGCCCCAGCATTTT. Amino acid sequence: CASSVRGQGNQPQHF.

The chain combines TRBV18 with TRBJ2-1, with 10 bases identical to TRBD2. The V segment lost 2 bases and the J segment 1 base; nucleotides outside the gene matches: 5. The CDR3 consists of 17 residues. In germline, CDR1 is KGHSH, CDR2 LQKENI. CDR3 DNA: TGTGCCAGCTCACCATTATTAGCGGGGGGTTCCTACAATGAGCAGTTCTTC. Amino acid sequence: CASSPLLAGGSYNEQFF. Supplemented by reference TRBV18 and TRBJ2-1, the full variable domain reads NAGVMQNPRHLVRRRGQEARLRCSPMKGHSHVYWYRQLPEEGLKFMVYLQKENIIDESGMPKERFSAEFPKEGPSILRIQQVVRGDSAAYFCASSPLLAGGSYNEQFFGPGTRLTVL.

This chain uses TRBV9 with TRBJ1-6, with 7 bases aligning to TRBD1. This CDR3 comprises 14 residues. V dropped 8 bases and J dropped 6; count of bases not matched to a gene: 8. Germline V CDR1 and CDR2: SGDLS, YYNGEE. CDR3 region: CASQPGQSNSPLHF. CDR3 DNA: TGTGCCAGTCAGCCGGGACAGAGTAATTCACCCCTCCACTTT.

This chain links TRBV9 with TRBJ2-3, with 7 positions matching TRBD2. Trimming removed 0 bases from V and 4 bases from J; junction bases left unmatched: 8. CDR1 SGDLS and CDR2 YYNGEE come from the germline V gene. The CDR3 runs to 16 residues. CDR3 amino acids: CASSVAAGDRADTQYF. Written as DNA, the CDR3 is TGTGCCAGCAGCGTAGCGGCGGGAGACCGGGCAGATACGCAGTATTTT.

The V gene is TRBV27, the J gene TRBJ2-1; 15 bases are shared with TRBD2. Unmatched junction bases numbered 5, after V lost 5 bases and J lost 6 bases. CDR1 is MNHEY and CDR2 is SMNVEV in the germline V gene (reference sequence). The CDR3 sequence is 16 residues long. The CDR3 sequence: CASSLRTSGRANEQFF. CDR3 in DNA: TGTGCCAGCAGTCTAAGGACTAGCGGGAGGGCCAATGAGCAGTTCTTC.

This clone was observed a handful of times. The chain has TRBV5-5 and TRBJ2-7, with TRBD1 as a possible D gene (6 bases). The V end lost 2 bases, the J end lost 4 bases, and 13 bases lay between the germline ends. CDR3 size: 14 residues. Germline V gene lookup returns CDR1 SGHKS and CDR2 YYEKEE (reference sequence). The CDR3 coding sequence is TGTGCCAGCAGCTTTGGGCAGGGGCTGTACGAGCAGTACTTC. Amino acids: CASSFGQGLYEQYF. The whole variable domain, filled in from reference TRBV5-5 and TRBJ2-7, reads DAGVTQSPTHLIKTRGQQVTLRCSPISGHKSVSWYQQVLGQGPQFIFQYYEKEERGRGNFPDRFSARQFPNYSSELNVNALLLGDSALYLCASSFGQGLYEQYFGPGTRLTVT.

This clone was seen once. The rearrangement links TRBV4-2 to TRBJ2-2; weak D call: TRBD2 (5 bases). The V gene lost 0 bases and the J gene lost 4 bases, with 15 bases spanning the gap. The V gene's germline CDR1 is LGHNA and CDR2 YNFKEQ. The CDR3 spans 17 residues. In DNA, the CDR3 is TGTGCCAGCAGCCAAGAATTAGCGAGGTCCTTCACCGGGGAGCTGTTTTTT. Encoded protein: CASSQELARSFTGELFF.

This CDR3 reads CASSPREVTGNTIYF. DNA for the CDR3: TGTGCCAGCTCACCGCGGGAGGTTACTGGAAACACCATATATTTT. V usage is TRBV18 and J usage is TRBJ1-3; no clear D. This CDR3 has 15 amino acids. Trimming pared 3 bases from V and 2 bases from J, leaving 11 bases between. CDR1 and CDR2 from the germline V gene are KGHSH and LQKENI.

This clone has a single count. The J gene is TRBJ1-2, the V gene TRBV28, with D perhaps matching TRBD1 (6 bases). CDR1 and CDR2 (germline): MDHEN, SYDVKM. V was pared by 7 bases and J by 4 bases, with 13 bases between. The CDR3 totals 13 residues. CDR3 coding DNA: TGTGCCAGCACCTCCAGGACAGTCTATGGCTACACCTTC. Translated: CASTSRTVYGYTF.

This chain uses TRBV28 with TRBJ1-2, with no clear D. This CDR3 spans 14 amino acids. The germline V gene encodes CDR1 MDHEN and CDR2 SYDVKM. V lost 4 bases and J lost 2, with 11 bases in between. In nucleotides, the CDR3 is TGTGCCAGCAGTTACCCAGGAGGAAACTATGGCTACACCTTC. It yields the protein CASSYPGGNYGYTF.

The chain recombines TRBV3-1 (or the pseudogene TRBV3-2) with TRBJ1-5, with 12 nucleotides matching TRBD1. Germline trimming cut 4 bases from V and 2 bases from J; bases unmatched to any gene: 3. This CDR3 region has 16 residues. CDR1 LGHDT and CDR2 YNNKEL come from the germline V gene (reference sequence). CDR3 amino acids: CASSPGQGAGNQPQHF. In DNA, the CDR3 is TGTGCCAGCAGCCCGGGACAGGGGGCCGGCAATCAGCCCCAGCATTTT.

This chain joins TRBV28 and TRBJ2-7, with 11 nucleotides matching TRBD1. The CDR3 is made up of 17 amino acids. Germline V gene data show CDR1 as MDHEN and CDR2 as SYDVKM. The V gene end was trimmed by 4 bases and the J gene end by 4 bases; junction bases not matched to a gene: 12. The CDR3 region is CASSSAHRDRGGYEQYF. For the CDR3, the DNA is TGTGCCAGCAGTTCGGCCCACCGGGACAGGGGGGGGTACGAGCAGTACTTC.

The V gene is TRBV10-3, the J gene TRBJ2-6; a possible D gene is TRBD1 (6 bases). The germline gives CDR1 ENHRY, CDR2 SYGVKD. Trimming took 5 bases from V and 2 from J, leaving 13 bases between them. The CDR3 totals 16 residues. The CDR3 loop reads CAISPVNRAGANVLTF. The CDR3 DNA reads as TGTGCCATCAGTCCGGTTAACAGGGCTGGGGCCAACGTCCTGACTTTC.

This rearrangement joins TRBV19 to TRBJ2-5; 9 bases line up with TRBD1. From germline, CDR1 is LNHDA and CDR2 SQIVND (reference sequence). This CDR3 has 18 residues. The ends lost 4 bases at V and 0 bases at J; junction bases unmatched: 12. CDR3 protein: CASSRQPGQGSYQETQYF. For the CDR3, the DNA is TGTGCCAGTAGTAGGCAACCGGGACAGGGATCGTACCAAGAGACCCAGTACTTC.

The chain links TRBV5-1 to TRBJ1-1; no firm D call. The V and J ends lost 0 bases and 7 bases respectively, with 19 bases between them. This CDR3 region has 16 residues. Germline CDR1 reads SGHRS; CDR2 reads YFSETQ. For the CDR3, the DNA is TGCGCCAGCAGCTTGGGTTCGGGATTGAGGTCAATTGAAGCTTTCTTT. Amino acids: CASSLGSGLRSIEAFF. Looking up the rest from reference TRBV5-1 and TRBJ1-1 gives the full variable domain: KAGVTQTPRYLIKTRGQQVTLSCSPISGHRSVSWYQQTPGQGLQFLFEYFSETQRNKGNFPGRFSGRQFSNSRSEMNVSTLELGDSALYLCASSLGSGLRSIEAFFGQGTRLTVV.

The V and J genes are TRBV19 and TRBJ1-4; 7 bases match TRBD1. In germline, CDR1 is LNHDA, CDR2 SQIVND (reference sequence). This CDR3 is 16 amino acids long. The ends lost 1 base at V and 5 bases at J; junction bases unmatched: 7. As DNA, the CDR3 is TGTGCCAGTAGTATAGCGGACAGGCCTCGGAATGAAAAACTGTTTTTT. Its protein product is CASSIADRPRNEKLFF.

This clone was detected once. The chain combines TRBV12-3 or TRBV12-4 with TRBJ1-5; no clear D. V shed 3 bases and J shed 6 bases, with 9 bases lying between them. There are 13 residues in the CDR3. The CDR3 is CASSFSGIQPQHF. CDR3 sequence (DNA): TGTGCCAGCAGTTTCTCCGGGATTCAGCCCCAGCATTTT.

This rearrangement joins TRBV25-1 to TRBJ1-6; TRBD1 might be the D (5 bases). CDR3 length: 16 amino acids. Trimming left V 7 bases short and J 5 bases short, with 18 bases between. Germline-derived CDR1 and CDR2 are MGHDK and SYGVNS. The CDR3 bases are TGTGCCAGCACGGGGGGGTCCGGACCGCATAATTCACCCCTCCACTTT. It translates to CASTGGSGPHNSPLHF.

A single count supports this clone. This sequence joins TRBV7-2 and TRBJ1-1; D might be TRBD1 (5 bases). V shed 3 bases and J shed 0 bases, with 14 bases lying between them. CDR1 and CDR2 from the germline V gene are SGHTA and FQGNSA. The CDR3 is made up of 16 amino acids. The CDR3 nucleotides read TGTGCCAGCAGCTTGTCCCCTGGCAGGGTGAACACTGAAGCTTTCTTT. Residues: CASSLSPGRVNTEAFF.

The chain joins TRBV27 to TRBJ1-6, with 8 bases identical to TRBD1. Germline V gene lookup returns CDR1 MNHEY and CDR2 SMNVEV (reference sequence). The CDR3 sequence is 15 residues long. With V trimmed by 0 bases and J by 10 bases, 5 bases remained unmatched. CDR3 amino acids: CASSLSGQGNSPLHF. The DNA of the CDR3 is TGTGCCAGCAGTTTATCTGGACAGGGTAACTCACCCCTCCACTTT.

The gene calls are TRBV4-2 and TRBJ1-6; the match to TRBD1 covers 10 bases. The V and J ends lost 0 bases and 7 bases, in that order; junction bases with no gene match: 3. Germline-derived CDR1 and CDR2 are LGHNA and YNFKEQ. There are 16 residues in the CDR3. CDR3 protein: CASSQERGQGNSPLHF. CDR3 nucleotide sequence: TGTGCCAGCAGCCAAGAAAGGGGACAGGGGAATTCACCCCTCCACTTT.

The V call is TRBV2, the J call TRBJ1-6, with D possibly TRBD1 on 5 matching bases. The CDR3 extends over 16 amino acids. Trimming shortened V by 6 bases and J by 0 bases, and 12 bases separated the two germline ends. The germline gives CDR1 SNHLY, CDR2 FYNNEI. The CDR3 reads CASSTGLSSYNSPLHF. CDR3 bases: TGTGCCAGCAGCACAGGTCTTAGCTCCTATAATTCACCCCTCCACTTT.

Regarding this clone: Different DNA sequences within this sample yield the same CDR3. The V and J genes are TRBV7-2 and TRBJ2-7, with a possible D match to TRBD1 (5 bases). There are 13 residues in the CDR3. Germline values: CDR1 SGHTA, CDR2 FQGNSA. The germline V and J ends were trimmed by 0 bases and 2 bases, with 5 bases remaining between them. CDR3: CASSLAGPYEQYF. CDR3 nucleotide sequence: TGTGCCAGCAGCTTAGCGGGGCCCTACGAGCAGTACTTC.

With respect to this clone: The same CDR3 is also encoded by other DNA sequences in this sample. The chain recombines TRBV5-6 with TRBJ2-1, with a weak D call TRBD2 (6 bases). The CDR3 sequence is 12 residues long. CDR1 SGHDT and CDR2 YYEEEE come from the germline V gene. V shed 0 bases and J shed 10 bases, with 8 bases lying between them. The CDR3 DNA follows: TGTGCCAGCAGCTTGGCTGGGGGGGAGCAGTTCTTC. Translating it yields CASSLAGGEQFF.

The rearrangement uses TRBV3-1 (or the pseudogene TRBV3-2) and TRBJ2-3; 9 bases match TRBD2. The CDR3 spans 16 residues. Germline CDR1 reads LGHDT; CDR2 reads YNNKEL (reference sequence). Trimming removed 1 base from V and 5 bases from J; junction bases left unmatched: 7. This CDR3 reads CASSQVPAGGIDTQYF. CDR3 DNA sequence: TGTGCCAGCAGCCAAGTTCCAGCGGGGGGCATAGATACGCAGTATTTT.

The chain uses TRBV9 and TRBJ1-1, with a tentative D call TRBD1 (5 bases). V lost 3 bases and J 4 bases, leaving 13 bases between the germline ends. The length of the CDR3 is 14 residues. Germline loops: CDR1 SGDLS, CDR2 YYNGEE. CDR3 DNA sequence: TGTGCCAGCAGCGCCACGGCGGGGCCCACTGAAGCTTTCTTT. Protein sequence: CASSATAGPTEAFF.